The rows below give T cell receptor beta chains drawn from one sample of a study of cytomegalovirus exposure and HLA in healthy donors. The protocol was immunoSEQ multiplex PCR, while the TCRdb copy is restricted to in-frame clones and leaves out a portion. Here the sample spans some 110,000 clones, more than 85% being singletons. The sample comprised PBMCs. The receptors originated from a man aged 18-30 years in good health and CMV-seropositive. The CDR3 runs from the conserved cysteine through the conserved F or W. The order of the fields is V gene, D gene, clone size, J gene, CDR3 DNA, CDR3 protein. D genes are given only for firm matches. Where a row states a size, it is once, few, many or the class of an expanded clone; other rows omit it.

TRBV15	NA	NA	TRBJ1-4	TGTGCCACCAGCAGAGTAGGGACACTTAATGAAAAACTGTTTTTT	CATSRVGTLNEKLFF
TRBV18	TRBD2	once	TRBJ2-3	TGTGCCAGCTCACCGGGAGGTGGGACTAGCGGAACAGATACGCAGTATTTT	CASSPGGGTSGTDTQYF
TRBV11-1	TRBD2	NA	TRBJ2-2	TGTGCCAGCAGCGATAGCGGGGGGGTCACCGGGGAGCTGTTTTTT	CASSDSGGVTGELFF
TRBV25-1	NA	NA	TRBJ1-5	TGTGCCAGCAGTGAATCCCTTGGGCAGGGTAGCAATCAGCCCCAGCATTTT	CASSESLGQGSNQPQHF
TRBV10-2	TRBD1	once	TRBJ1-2	TGCGCCAGCAGAGGGACAGTTAATTCCTTTAACTATGGCTACACCTTC	CASRGTVNSFNYGYTF
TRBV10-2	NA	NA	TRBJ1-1	TGCGCCAGCAGTGGGAAGGGGACTGAAGCTTTCTTT	CASSGKGTEAFF
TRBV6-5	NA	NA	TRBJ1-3	TGTGCCAGCCTTAGTAGGGGACACTCTGGAAACACCATATATTTT	CASLSRGHSGNTIYF
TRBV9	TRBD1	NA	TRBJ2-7	TGTGCCAGCAGTGAAGGGACAGGGGGCGCATACGAGCAGTACTTC	CASSEGTGGAYEQYF
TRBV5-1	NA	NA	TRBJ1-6	TGCGCCAGCAGCTTGGCCCAGGGCGGGGGTGGTTCACCCCTCCACTTT	CASSLAQGGGGSPLHF
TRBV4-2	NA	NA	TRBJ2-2	TGTGCCAGCAGCCCCTCGGGCACCGGGGAGCTGTTTTTT	CASSPSGTGELFF
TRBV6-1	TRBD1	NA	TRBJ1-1	TGTGCCAGCAGTGAACCTCTCCCATGGACAGGCTCCCTCAAGACTGAAGCTTTCTTT	CASSEPLPWTGSLKTEAFF
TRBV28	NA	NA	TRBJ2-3	TGTGCCAGCAGTTTAATGGCCAGGGGCACAGATACGCAGTATTTT	CASSLMARGTDTQYF
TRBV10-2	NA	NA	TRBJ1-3	TGCGCCAGCAGTGAGTCCGTTATTTCTGGAAACACCATATATTTT	CASSESVISGNTIYF
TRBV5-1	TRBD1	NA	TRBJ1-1	TGCGCCAGCAGCGGTGACAGGGAGAAAGCTTTCTTT	CASSGDREKAFF
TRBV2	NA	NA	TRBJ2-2	TGTGCCAGCACACTCAACACCGGGGAGCTGTTTTTT	CASTLNTGELFF
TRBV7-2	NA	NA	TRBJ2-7	TGTGCCAGCAGCTTAGTAACAGCTTACTACGAGCAGTACTTC	CASSLVTAYYEQYF
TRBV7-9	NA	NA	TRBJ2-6	TGTGCCAGCAGCATATTACAGGGTTTTACGACGGGGGCCAACGTCCTGACTTTC	CASSILQGFTTGANVLTF
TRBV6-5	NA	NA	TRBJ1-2	TGTGCCAGCAGGGGGGAGGGCTATGGCTACACCTTC	CASRGEGYGYTF
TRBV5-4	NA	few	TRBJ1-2	TGTGCCAGCAGCCCACCGGCTCCGGGTTATGGCTACACCTTC	CASSPPAPGYGYTF
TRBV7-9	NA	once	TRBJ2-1	TGTGCCAGCAGCCCCCGGGACTTCAATGAGCAGTTCTTC	CASSPRDFNEQFF
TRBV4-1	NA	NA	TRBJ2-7	TGCGCCAGCAGCCAAGCCAGGGGACCCTACGAGCAGTACTTC	CASSQARGPYEQYF
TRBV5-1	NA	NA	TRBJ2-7	TGCGCCAGCAGCTTGGCGCAGAACTACGAGCAGTACTTC	CASSLAQNYEQYF
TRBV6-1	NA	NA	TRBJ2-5	TGTGCCAGCAGTCAGTGGACAGGACTACAAGAGACCCAGTACTTC	CASSQWTGLQETQYF
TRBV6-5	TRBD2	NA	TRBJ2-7	TGTGCCAGCAGTCGCCGGGGACTAGCGGGGGACGAGCAGTACTTC	CASSRRGLAGDEQYF
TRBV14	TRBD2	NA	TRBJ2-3	TGTGCCAGCAGCCCCGCGGGGGCAGATACGCAGTATTTT	CASSPAGADTQYF
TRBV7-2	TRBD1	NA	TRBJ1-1	TGTGCCAGCAGCTTAGCACTCCAGGGGGTGGATTCTTTCTTT	CASSLALQGVDSFF
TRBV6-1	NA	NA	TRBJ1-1	TGTGCCAGCAGTTCCAGCGGAGGGACTGAAGCTTTCTTT	CASSSSGGTEAFF
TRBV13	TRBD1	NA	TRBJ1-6	TGTGCCAGCAGCTTAGGCCTGGGCCGACAGGGGGTTCCGCTGGGGGAGTCCTATAATTCACCCCTCCACTTT	CASSLGLGRQGVPLGESYNSPLHF
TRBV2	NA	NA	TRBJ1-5	TGTGCCAGCATGGGAGGACCGGACCGAGGGCCCCAGCATTTT	CASMGGPDRGPQHF
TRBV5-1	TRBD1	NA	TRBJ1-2	TGCGCCAGCAGCTTGAAGAGGACAGGGGGCTTGGATGGCTACACCTTC	CASSLKRTGGLDGYTF
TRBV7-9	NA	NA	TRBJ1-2	TGTGCCAGCAGCTTAGCGGGGGGGCCGTATGGCTACACCTTC	CASSLAGGPYGYTF
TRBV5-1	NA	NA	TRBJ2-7	TGCGCCAGCAGCTTGGAAGGGACTGAGGGCGAGCAGTACTTC	CASSLEGTEGEQYF
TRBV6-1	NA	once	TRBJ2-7	TGTGCCGTTCGGACTGATCTGACCTACGAGCAGTACTTC	CAVRTDLTYEQYF
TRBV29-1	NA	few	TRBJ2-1	TGCAGCGTTTCAGGCTCCAGCTCCTACAATGAGCAGTTCTTC	CSVSGSSSYNEQFF
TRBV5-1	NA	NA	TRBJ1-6	TGCGCCAGCAGCTTGGCGGATCAGACAAGCTATAATTCACCCCTCCACTTT	CASSLADQTSYNSPLHF
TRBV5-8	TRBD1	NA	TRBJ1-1	TGTGCCAGCAGCTCCTTCAGGGGGGCGGGCACTGAAGCTTTCTTT	CASSSFRGAGTEAFF
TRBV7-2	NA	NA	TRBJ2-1	TGTGCCAGCAGCTTAGCCAGGGACTACAATGAGCAGTTCTTC	CASSLARDYNEQFF
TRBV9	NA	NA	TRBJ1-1	TGTGCCAGCAGCGTAGCTTTCGAGGAACTCAACACTGAAGCTTTCTTT	CASSVAFEELNTEAFF